This is a list of T cell receptor beta chains from one sample in a study of spatial heterogeneity in lung cancer. TCRdb itself ran the 5' RACE reads through MiXCR, one entry per CDR3 protein. The profile shows about 15,000 distinct CDR3 sequences, 7.5% to 8.5% of them singletons. This specimen consisted of PBMCs, obtained at surgery. These receptors all come from a female donor with early-stage non-small cell lung cancer. Both conserved end residues are part of each CDR3. A D gene is named only where the DNA matches it firmly. Only part of the rows carry a size: once, few, many, or a class if the clone is expanded.

v_gene	abundance	j_gene	d_gene	CDR3aa	CDR3nt
TRBV6-2/TRBV6-3	few	TRBJ2-7	TRBD1	CAARTGEVYEQYF	TGTGCCGCAAGGACAGGGGAGGTCTACGAGCAGTACTTC
TRBV18	NA	TRBJ2-7	NA	CASGGISYEQYF	TGTGCCAGCGGCGGCATTTCTTACGAGCAGTACTTC
TRBV28	many	TRBJ2-1	NA	CASRDPSSYNEQFF	TGTGCCAGCAGAGACCCAAGCTCCTACAATGAGCAGTTCTTC
TRBV19	many	TRBJ2-3	NA	CASSKRGRSSTDTQYF	TGTGCCAGTAGTAAACGGGGGCGTTCTAGCACAGATACGCAGTATTTT
TRBV29-1	many	TRBJ2-1	TRBD2	CSAHSGISGRAGDEQFF	TGCAGCGCTCATAGCGGAATTAGCGGGAGGGCCGGCGATGAGCAGTTCTTC
TRBV18	many	TRBJ2-5	TRBD2	CASSPSRTSTETQYF	TGTGCCAGCTCACCCTCCAGGACTAGTACAGAGACCCAGTACTTC
TRBV29-1	few	TRBJ2-7	NA	CSVIDSGAGYEQYF	TGCAGCGTGATCGACTCCGGCGCGGGCTACGAGCAGTACTTC
TRBV18	many	TRBJ2-7	TRBD1	CASSPGQGLYEQYF	TGTGCCAGCTCACCCGGACAGGGTCTCTACGAGCAGTACTTC
TRBV6-1	many	TRBJ1-5	NA	CASSARDNLPGQPQHF	TGTGCCAGCAGTGCCAGGGACAACCTCCCGGGGCAGCCCCAGCATTTT
TRBV7-2	NA	TRBJ1-1	NA	CASSFFLANTEAFF	TGTGCCAGCAGCTTTTTTCTCGCGAACACTGAAGCTTTCTTT
TRBV20-1	many	TRBJ2-2	NA	CSARETNTGELFF	TGCAGTGCTAGAGAAACGAACACCGGGGAGCTGTTTTTT
TRBV4-3	NA	TRBJ2-3	TRBD2	CASSQRTSGGADTQYF	TGCGCCAGCAGCCAACGGACTAGCGGGGGGGCGGATACGCAGTATTTT
TRBV3-1	many	TRBJ1-2	NA	CASSQEGFGYTF	TGTGCCAGCAGCCAGGAAGGGTTTGGCTACACCTTC
TRBV29-1	NA	TRBJ2-3	TRBD2	CSALWFSGRATDTQYF	TGCAGCGCCCTATGGTTTAGCGGGAGGGCCACAGATACGCAGTATTTT
TRBV10-3	many	TRBJ2-1	TRBD2	CAISGLAGGYNEQFF	TGTGCCATCAGTGGTCTAGCGGGGGGATACAATGAGCAGTTCTTC
TRBV28	few	TRBJ2-2	NA	CASILEGTGELFF	TGTGCCAGCATTCTGGAGGGGACCGGGGAGCTGTTTTTT
TRBV7-9	many	TRBJ2-2	TRBD1	CASSSQDRGPNGELFF	TGTGCCAGCAGCTCCCAAGACAGGGGACCAAACGGGGAGCTGTTTTTT
TRBV12-3/TRBV12-4	many	TRBJ1-2	NA	CASSFGAYGYTF	TGTGCCAGCAGTTTTGGGGCCTATGGCTACACCTTC
TRBV2	many	TRBJ1-4	NA	CASSETEKLFF	TGTGCCAGCAGTGAAACTGAAAAACTGTTTTTT
TRBV12-3/TRBV12-4	NA	TRBJ2-3	NA	CASSLGSDTQYF	TGTGCCAGCAGTCTTGGGTCGGATACGCAGTATTTT
TRBV6-5	NA	TRBJ2-7	NA	CASSYGNGYEQYF	TGTGCCAGCAGTTACGGAAATGGCTACGAGCAGTACTTC
TRBV7-2	many	TRBJ2-3	NA	CASSLGGSVTDTQYF	TGTGCCAGCAGCTTAGGGGGGAGTGTCACAGATACGCAGTATTTT
TRBV11-2	many	TRBJ2-5	TRBD1	CASSLAYRGEETQYF	TGTGCCAGCAGCTTAGCCTACAGGGGAGAAGAGACCCAGTACTTC
TRBV28	once	TRBJ1-5	NA	CASNTYSNQPQHF	TGTGCCAGCAACACTTATAGCAATCAGCCCCAGCATTTT